This TCR beta chain was retrieved from a study of T cells in Graves' hyperthyroidism and ophthalmopathy. The investigators amplified TCR beta CDR3 regions from RNA transcripts. HTBI primers were used for first-round RT-PCR of the TCR CDR3. TCRdb fed the multiplex PCR reads into MiXCR, producing one record per CDR3 protein. The sample comprises more than 500,000 distinct CDR3 sequences, around 50% of which are singletons, and around 44% rests with the top ten. Findings of the study overall: Appearing also in blood were most of the thyroid clonotypes expanded above 0.001.

CDR3 length: 15 amino acids. Germline CDR1 reads MNHEY; CDR2 reads SMNVEV (reference sequence). V was shortened by 0 bases and J by 2 bases, with 8 bases between the two germline ends. Clinicians diagnosed patients from clinical symptoms, serum thyroxine and TRAb, thyroid ultrasound and orbital computed tomography. A few counts support this clonotype. What it binds is not known. This clonotype originated in an adult woman with Graves' disease, either hyperthyroidism or ophthalmopathy (not recorded which). The chain carries TRBV27 and TRBJ1-5; D gene unclear. The sequencing sample was made of peripheral blood or thyroid tissue (not recorded which). CDR3 amino acids: CASSLSRWGNQPQHF. In DNA form, the CDR3 reads TGTGCCAGCAGTTTATCTAGGTGGGGCAATCAGCCCCAGCATTTT.